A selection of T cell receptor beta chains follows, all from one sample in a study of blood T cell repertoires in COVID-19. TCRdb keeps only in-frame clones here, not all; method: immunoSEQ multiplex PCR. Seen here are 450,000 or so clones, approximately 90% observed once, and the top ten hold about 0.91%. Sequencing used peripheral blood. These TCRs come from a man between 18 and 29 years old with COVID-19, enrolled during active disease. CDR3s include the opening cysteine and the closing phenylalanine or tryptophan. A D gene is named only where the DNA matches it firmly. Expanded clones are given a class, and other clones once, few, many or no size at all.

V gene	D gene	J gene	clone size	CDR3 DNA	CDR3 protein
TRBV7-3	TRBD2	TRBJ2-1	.	TGTGCCAGCAGCCACGGGACTAGCGGGAGGGCCCATGAGCAGTTCTTC	CASSHGTSGRAHEQFF
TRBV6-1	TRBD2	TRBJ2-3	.	TGTGCCAGCAGTGAAGGCTCTAGCGGGGGGAGCACAGATACGCAGTATTTT	CASSEGSSGGSTDTQYF
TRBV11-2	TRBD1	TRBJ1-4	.	TGTGCCAGCAGCTTAGGCAGACAGGGTACTAATGAAAAACTGTTTTTT	CASSLGRQGTNEKLFF
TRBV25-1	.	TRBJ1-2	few	TGTGCCAGCAGTGAATCTAATCTGGGCTACACCTTC	CASSESNLGYTF
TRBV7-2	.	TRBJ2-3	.	TGTGCCAGCAGCTTAGTCGCGGGACTCACAAATACGCAGTATTTT	CASSLVAGLTNTQYF
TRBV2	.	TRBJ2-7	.	TGTGCCAGCAGAATGACCGCGACACCACCCTACGAGCAGTACTTC	CASRMTATPPYEQYF
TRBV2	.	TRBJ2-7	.	TGTGCCAGCATGGCGGGCAGGAGCTCCTACGAGCAGTACTTC	CASMAGRSSYEQYF
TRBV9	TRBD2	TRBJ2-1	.	TGTGCCAGCAGCACCCGGCAACTAGCGGGGGGGCGAGAGCAGTTCTTC	CASSTRQLAGGREQFF
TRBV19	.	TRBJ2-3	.	TGTGCCAGTAGTAAACAGGGCTCCACAGATACGCAGTATTTT	CASSKQGSTDTQYF
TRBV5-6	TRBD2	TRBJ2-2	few	TGTGCCAGCAGCTTGGGGCAGCGGGGGGTGACCGGGGAGCTGTTTTTT	CASSLGQRGVTGELFF
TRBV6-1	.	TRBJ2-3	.	TGTGCCAGCAGTGAAGGAAGAGCGGCTTACACAGATACGCAGTATTTT	CASSEGRAAYTDTQYF
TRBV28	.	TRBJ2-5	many	TGTGCCAGCAGTTTATCGGCGGGTAGTCAGGAGACCCAGTACTTC	CASSLSAGSQETQYF
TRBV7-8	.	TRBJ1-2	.	TGTGCCAGCAGCTACTCGACAGGAGAAGGCTACACCTTC	CASSYSTGEGYTF
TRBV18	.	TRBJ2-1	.	TGTGCCAGCTCACCGGGCACAGGAGACAATGAGCAGTTCTTC	CASSPGTGDNEQFF
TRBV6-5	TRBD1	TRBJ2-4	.	TGTGCCAGCAGTCCGGACAGGGGTGACATTCAGTACTTC	CASSPDRGDIQYF
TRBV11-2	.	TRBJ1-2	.	TGTGCCAGCAGCTTAGTCATGGGAGGAAATGGCTACACCTTC	CASSLVMGGNGYTF
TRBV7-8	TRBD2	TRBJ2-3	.	TGTGCCAGCAGCTCCCCTAGCGGGAGGGATACGCAGTATTTT	CASSSPSGRDTQYF
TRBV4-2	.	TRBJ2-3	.	TGTGCCAGCAGCCAAAGGGGGAGCACAGATACGCAGTATTTT	CASSQRGSTDTQYF
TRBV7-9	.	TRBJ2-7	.	TGTGCCAGCAGCCTCTCGACAACAACCTACGAGCAGTACTTC	CASSLSTTTYEQYF
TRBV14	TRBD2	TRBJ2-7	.	TGTGCCAGCAGCCAAGGTAACGGGAGGTACGAGCAGTACTTC	CASSQGNGRYEQYF
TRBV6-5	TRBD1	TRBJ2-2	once	TGTGCCAGCAGGGGACAGGGGAGGACCGGGGAGCTGTTTTTT	CASRGQGRTGELFF
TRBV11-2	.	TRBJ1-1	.	TGTGCCAGCAGCACCCATAGAGCGGGGTTGAAGACTGAAGCTTTCTTT	CASSTHRAGLKTEAFF
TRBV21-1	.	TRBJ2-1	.	TGTGCCAGCAGCAAAGGACAGGGGGGAGGCAATGAGCAGTTCTTC	CASSKGQGGGNEQFF
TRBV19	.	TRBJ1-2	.	TGTGCCAGTAGCGTGACGGGGGGGATCTATGGCTACACCTTC	CASSVTGGIYGYTF
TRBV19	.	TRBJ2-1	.	TGTGCCAGTAGTGATCCGGGACACTACAATGAGCAGTTCTTC	CASSDPGHYNEQFF
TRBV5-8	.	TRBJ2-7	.	TGTGCCAGCAGCTTGGGCGGGAACAGCCTTGTTTCCTACGAGCAGTACTTC	CASSLGGNSLVSYEQYF
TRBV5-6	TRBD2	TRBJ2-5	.	TGTGCCAGCAGCTTGGGCGGGGGTGAGACCCAGTACTTC	CASSLGGGETQYF
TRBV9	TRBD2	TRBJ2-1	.	TGTGCCAGCAGCCCAATCACGGGGGGGCCCGTTGAGCAGTTCTTC	CASSPITGGPVEQFF
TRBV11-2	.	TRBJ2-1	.	TGTGCCAGCAGCCAGGTCTCAGAGCAGTTCTTC	CASSQVSEQFF
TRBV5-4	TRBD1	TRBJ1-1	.	TGTGCCAGCAGCCGTGGGGTCACCGGACAGGCGAACACTGAAGCTTTCTTT	CASSRGVTGQANTEAFF
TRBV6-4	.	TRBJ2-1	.	TGTGCCAGCAGTGACCGAGACGGGTGGAGCTCCTACAATGAGCAGTTCTTC	CASSDRDGWSSYNEQFF
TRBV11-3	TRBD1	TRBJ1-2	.	TGTGCCAGCAGCTGGACCGGGACAGGGGGAAGAGGGACCTTC	CASSWTGTGGRGTF
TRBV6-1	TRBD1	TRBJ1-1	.	TGTGCCAGCAGTGAAAAGGCCAGGGGGAATGAAGCTTTCTTT	CASSEKARGNEAFF
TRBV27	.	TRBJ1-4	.	TGTGCCAGCAGTTTATCCCTGACAGGCTCCAATGAAAAACTGTTTTTT	CASSLSLTGSNEKLFF
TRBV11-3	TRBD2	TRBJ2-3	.	TGTGCCAGCAGCTTAGGTGCAGCGGGGGGTCCGACAGATACGCAGTATTTT	CASSLGAAGGPTDTQYF
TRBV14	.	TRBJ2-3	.	TGTGCCAGCAGCCAATCAGGGTTCGGCACGGATACGCAGTATTTT	CASSQSGFGTDTQYF
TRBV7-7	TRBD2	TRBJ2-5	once	TGTGCCAGCAGCTTAGAGGGACTAGCGGGGGGGCTTGAGACCCAGTACTTC	CASSLEGLAGGLETQYF
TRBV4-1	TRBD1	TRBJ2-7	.	TGCGCCAGCAGCCAAGGGGACAGGGGTCCGGCCTCCTACGAGCAGTACTTC	CASSQGDRGPASYEQYF
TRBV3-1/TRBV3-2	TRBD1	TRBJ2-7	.	TGTGCCAGCAGCCAAGATCTTCGGACAGGTTTCGACGAGCAGTACTTC	CASSQDLRTGFDEQYF
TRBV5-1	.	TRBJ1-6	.	TGCGCCAGCACCAAAGGTGAAGGGGCCAACGGTTCACCCCTCCACTTT	CASTKGEGANGSPLHF
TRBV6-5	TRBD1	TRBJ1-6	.	TGTGCCAGCAGTTACATGGGACAGCTTAATTCACCCCTCCACTTT	CASSYMGQLNSPLHF
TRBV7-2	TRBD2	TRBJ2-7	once	TGTGCCAGCAGCATGAAGTCTTGGCGGGAGGGCCCCTACGAGCAGTACTTC	CASSMKSWREGPYEQYF
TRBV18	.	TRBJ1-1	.	TGTGCCAGCTCACCTCCTCAGGGCCTTGGGAACACTGAAGCTTTCTTT	CASSPPQGLGNTEAFF
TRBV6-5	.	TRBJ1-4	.	TGTGCCAGCAGTTTTGGGCCGGATAATGAAAAACTGTTTTTT	CASSFGPDNEKLFF
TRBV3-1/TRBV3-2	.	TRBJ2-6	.	TGTGCCAGCAGCCAAGAGAACACGCCTGGGGCCAACGTCCTGACTTTC	CASSQENTPGANVLTF
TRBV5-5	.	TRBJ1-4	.	TGTGCCAGCAGCTCAACAGGGAGGGGTGAAAAACTGTTTTTT	CASSSTGRGEKLFF
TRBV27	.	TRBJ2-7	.	TGTGCCAGCAGTCTGACAGGCTCCAGCTCCTACGAGCAGTACTTC	CASSLTGSSSYEQYF
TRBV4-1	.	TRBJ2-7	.	TGCGCCAGCAGCCAAGGGTTTGGAGGGGATTCTTACGAGCAGTACTTC	CASSQGFGGDSYEQYF
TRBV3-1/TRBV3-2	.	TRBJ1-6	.	TGTGCCAGCAGCCAAGATTGGGAGACAAAGAATTCACCCCTCCACTTT	CASSQDWETKNSPLHF
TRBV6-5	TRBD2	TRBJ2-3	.	TGTGCCAGCAGTTCCGCGGCCGGTAGCGGGTTAGATACGCAGTATTTT	CASSSAAGSGLDTQYF
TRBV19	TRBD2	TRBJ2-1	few	TGTGCCAGTAGTATTAGCGGGAGATCGGTCTACAATGAGCAGTTCTTC	CASSISGRSVYNEQFF
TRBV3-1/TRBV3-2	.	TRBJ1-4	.	TGTGCCAGCAGCCAAACCCAGGCGGGTGCAAAACTGTTTTTT	CASSQTQAGAKLFF
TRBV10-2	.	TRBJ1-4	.	TGCGCCAGCACCCAACAGAGCCTGGAAGGTGAAAAACTGTTTTTT	CASTQQSLEGEKLFF